The present TCR beta chain was sequenced within a study of vaccination and CD4 T cells after COVID-19. Study in general: Six males and four females constituted the convalescent cohort, two of whom were Hispanic. Overlapping spike peptides of SARS-CoV-2, HCoV-NL63, HCoV-OC43 and HCoV-229E were used, and cells were stimulated with them.

Cultured CD4+ T cells had their DNA profiled by the Oncomine TCR Beta short-read assay. It was from cultured CD4+ T cells that genomic DNA was extracted. TCRdb re-called the PCR reads with MiXCR, one entry per CDR3 protein. In the table there are about 3,800 distinct CDR3 sequences, 15% to 20% of which are singletons. Treatment specified: roughly ten-day PBMC culture with coronavirus spike peptide pools or control peptides (ViraFEST assay). It was on days 3 and 7 that half the medium was replaced with fresh IL-2 medium. V was cut by 5 bases and J by 6 bases, with 5 bases left in between. The CDR3 consists of 11 residues. Germline-derived CDR1 and CDR2 are LNHDA and SQIVND (reference sequence). A note on this clonotype: Its antigen is currently unknown.

V and J are TRBV19 and TRBJ2-1, with D hard to call. The source of this sequence is a human donor who had recovered from COVID-19. Sequenced input: CD4+ T cells from blood, cultured in vitro. The CDR3 coding sequence is TGTGCCAGTAGTTGGGGCAATGAGCAGTTCTTC. Translation: CASSWGNEQFF.